This TCR beta chain was observed in a study of OX40 agonist ivuxolimab in advanced cancers. The germline V gene encodes CDR1 KGHSH and CDR2 LQKENI. This CDR3 is 13 amino acids long. V was pared by 5 bases and J by 8 bases, with 12 bases between. Only in-frame clones appear in the TCRdb table, and some are missing; sequencing was by immunoSEQ multiplex PCR. The profile shows around 70,000 clones, around 93% of them singletons. The chain couples TRBV18 to TRBJ1-4, with D unclear. The clonotype originates from an adult with an advanced solid tumor such as melanoma, head and neck, liver or kidney cancer. The sequenced sample was CD4+ or CD8+ T cells sorted from blood, obtained in a trial of the OX40 agonist ivuxolimab. This chain's CDR3 is CASSAQVGEKLFF. Here the CDR3 DNA reads TGTGCCAGCTCAGCCCAGGTTGGAGAAAAACTGTTTTTT.